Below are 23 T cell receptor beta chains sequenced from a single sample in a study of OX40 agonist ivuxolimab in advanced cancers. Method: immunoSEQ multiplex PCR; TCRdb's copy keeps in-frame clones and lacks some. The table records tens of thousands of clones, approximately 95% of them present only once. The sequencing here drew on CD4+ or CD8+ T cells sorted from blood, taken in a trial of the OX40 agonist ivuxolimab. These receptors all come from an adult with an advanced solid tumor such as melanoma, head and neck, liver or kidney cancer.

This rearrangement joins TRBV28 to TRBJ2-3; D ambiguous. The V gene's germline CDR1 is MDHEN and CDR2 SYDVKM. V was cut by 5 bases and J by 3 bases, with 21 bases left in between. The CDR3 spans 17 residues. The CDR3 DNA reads TGTGCCAGCAGTCCCACGGCGACGGATTCCAGAACAGATACGCAGTATTTT. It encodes CASSPTATDSRTDTQYF.

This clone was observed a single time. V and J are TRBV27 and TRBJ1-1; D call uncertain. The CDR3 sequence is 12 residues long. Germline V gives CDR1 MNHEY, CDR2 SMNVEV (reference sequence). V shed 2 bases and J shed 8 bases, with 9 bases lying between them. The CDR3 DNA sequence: TGTGCCAGCAGTTTACCACTCAGAGAAGCTTTCTTT. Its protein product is CASSLPLREAFF.

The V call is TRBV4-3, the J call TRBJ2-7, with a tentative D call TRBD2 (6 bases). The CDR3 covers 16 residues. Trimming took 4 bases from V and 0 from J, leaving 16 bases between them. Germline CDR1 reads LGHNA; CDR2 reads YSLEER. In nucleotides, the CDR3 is TGCGCCAGCAGCCCATCTTTCACGGGACTCTCCTACGAGCAGTACTTC. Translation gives CASSPSFTGLSYEQYF.

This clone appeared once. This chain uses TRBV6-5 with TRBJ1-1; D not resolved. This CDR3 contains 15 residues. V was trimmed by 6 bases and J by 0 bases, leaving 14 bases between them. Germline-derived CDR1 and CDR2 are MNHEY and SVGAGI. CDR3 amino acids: CASRQSLYLNTEAFF. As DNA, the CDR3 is TGTGCCAGCAGACAATCTCTCTACTTGAACACTGAAGCTTTCTTT.

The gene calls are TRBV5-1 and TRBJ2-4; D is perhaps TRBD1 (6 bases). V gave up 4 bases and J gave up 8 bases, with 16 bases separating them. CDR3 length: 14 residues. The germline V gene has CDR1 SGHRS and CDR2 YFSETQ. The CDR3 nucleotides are TGCGCCAGCAGCCCTTCGACAGGTTGGGACATTCAGTACTTC. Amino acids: CASSPSTGWDIQYF.

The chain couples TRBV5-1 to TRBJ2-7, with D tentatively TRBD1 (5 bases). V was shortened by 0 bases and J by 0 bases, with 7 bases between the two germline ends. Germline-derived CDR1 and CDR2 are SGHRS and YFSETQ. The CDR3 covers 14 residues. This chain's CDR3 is CASSLGRDSYEQYF. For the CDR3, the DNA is TGCGCCAGCAGCTTGGGCAGGGACTCCTACGAGCAGTACTTC.

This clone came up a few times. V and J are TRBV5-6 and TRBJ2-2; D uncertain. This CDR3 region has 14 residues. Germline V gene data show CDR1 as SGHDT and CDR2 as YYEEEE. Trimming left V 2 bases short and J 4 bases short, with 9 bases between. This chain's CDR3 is CASSFSVLTGELFF. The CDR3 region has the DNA TGTGCCAGCAGCTTTTCGGTCCTCACCGGGGAGCTGTTTTTT. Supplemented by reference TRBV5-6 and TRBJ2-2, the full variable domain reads DAGVTQSPTHLIKTRGQQVTLRCSPKSGHDTVSWYQQALGQGPQFIFQYYEEEERQRGNFPDRFSGHQFPNYSSELNVNALLLGDSALYLCASSFSVLTGELFFGEGSRLTVL.

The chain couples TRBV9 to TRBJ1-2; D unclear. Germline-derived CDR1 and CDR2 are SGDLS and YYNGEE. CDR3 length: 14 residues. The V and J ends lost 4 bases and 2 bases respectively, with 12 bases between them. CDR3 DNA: TGTGCCAGCAGCCCTCGGAACTTCAACTATGGCTACACCTTC. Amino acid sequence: CASSPRNFNYGYTF. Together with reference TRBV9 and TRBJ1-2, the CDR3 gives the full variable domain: DSGVTQTPKHLITATGQRVTLRCSPRSGDLSVYWYQQSLDQGLQFLIQYYNGEERAKGNILERFSAQQFPDLHSELNLSSLELGDSALYFCASSPRNFNYGYTFGSGTRLTVV.

The CDR3, as DNA: TGTGCCAGCAGCGACTGGGACTTCTACAATGAGCAGTTCTTC. The encoded protein is CASSDWDFYNEQFF. The V and J genes are TRBV5-5 and TRBJ2-1; TRBD2 might be the D (6 bases). This CDR3 region has 14 residues. Trimming removed 4 bases from V and 3 bases from J, with 11 bases in between. Germline V CDR1 and CDR2: SGHKS, YYEKEE (reference sequence).

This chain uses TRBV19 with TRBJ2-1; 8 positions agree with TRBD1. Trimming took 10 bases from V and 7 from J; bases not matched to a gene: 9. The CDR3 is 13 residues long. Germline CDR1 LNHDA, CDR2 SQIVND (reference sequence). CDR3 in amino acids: CATRQGATNEQFF. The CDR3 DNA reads TGTGCCACCAGGCAGGGGGCAACAAATGAGCAGTTCTTC. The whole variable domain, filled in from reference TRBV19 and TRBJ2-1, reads DGGITQSPKYLFRKEGQNVTLSCEQNLNHDAMYWYRQDPGQGLRLIYYSQIVNDFQKGDIAEGYSVSREKKESFPLTVTSAQKNPTAFYLCATRQGATNEQFFGPGTRLTVL.

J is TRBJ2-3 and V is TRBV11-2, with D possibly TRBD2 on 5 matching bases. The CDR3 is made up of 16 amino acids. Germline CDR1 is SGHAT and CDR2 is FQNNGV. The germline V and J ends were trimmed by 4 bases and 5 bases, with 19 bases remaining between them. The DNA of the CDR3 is TGTGCCAGCAGCTCTCCGGGGAGAAACGCAAGAGATACGCAGTATTTT. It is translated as CASSSPGRNARDTQYF.

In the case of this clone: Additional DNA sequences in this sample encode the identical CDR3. The chain's CDR3 is CASSSGGGSYEQYF. The CDR3 DNA is TGTGCCAGCAGTTCGGGTGGAGGGTCCTACGAGCAGTACTTC. The V gene is TRBV28, the J gene TRBJ2-7, with a possible D match to TRBD2 (6 bases). This CDR3 is built from 14 residues. Trimming removed 4 bases from V and 1 base from J, with 11 bases in between. Germline CDR1 is MDHEN and CDR2 is SYDVKM.

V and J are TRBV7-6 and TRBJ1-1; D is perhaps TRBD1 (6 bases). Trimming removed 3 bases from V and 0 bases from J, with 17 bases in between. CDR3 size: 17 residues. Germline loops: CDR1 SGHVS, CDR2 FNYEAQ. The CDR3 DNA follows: TGTGCCAGCAGCTTGGAGGAGGGGGGAAAGATGAACACTGAAGCTTTCTTT. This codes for CASSLEEGGKMNTEAFF. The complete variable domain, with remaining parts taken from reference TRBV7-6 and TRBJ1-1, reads GAGVSQSPRYKVTKRGQDVALRCDPISGHVSLYWYRQALGQGPEFLTYFNYEAQQDKSGLPNDRFSAERPEGSISTLTIQRTEQRDSAMYRCASSLEEGGKMNTEAFFGQGTRLTVV.

CDR3 DNA: TGCGCCAGCAGCCAAACCATTACAGGGGACTACGAGCAGTACTTC. This encodes CASSQTITGDYEQYF. V is TRBV4-1 and J is TRBJ2-7, with 7 nucleotides matching TRBD1. Germline V gene sequence: CDR1 MGHRA, CDR2 YSYEKL. The ends lost 2 bases at V and 3 bases at J; junction bases unmatched: 7. The CDR3 is 15 residues long.

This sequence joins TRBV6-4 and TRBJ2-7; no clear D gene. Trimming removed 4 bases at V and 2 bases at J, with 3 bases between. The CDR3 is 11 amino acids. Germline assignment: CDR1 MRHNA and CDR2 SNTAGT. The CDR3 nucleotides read TGTGCCAGCAGTGCTCCCTACGAGCAGTACTTC. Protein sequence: CASSAPYEQYF.

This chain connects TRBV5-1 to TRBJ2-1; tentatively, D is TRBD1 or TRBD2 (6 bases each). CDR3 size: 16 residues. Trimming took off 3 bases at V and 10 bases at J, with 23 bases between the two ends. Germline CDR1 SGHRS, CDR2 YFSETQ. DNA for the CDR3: TGCGCCAGCAGCTACCTGGCGGGAACAGGGAGTGGGGAGCAGTTCTTC. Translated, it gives CASSYLAGTGSGEQFF. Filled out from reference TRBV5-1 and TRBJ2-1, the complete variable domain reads KAGVTQTPRYLIKTRGQQVTLSCSPISGHRSVSWYQQTPGQGLQFLFEYFSETQRNKGNFPGRFSGRQFSNSRSEMNVSTLELGDSALYLCASSYLAGTGSGEQFFGPGTRLTVL.

The CDR3 bases are TGTGCCAGCAGTTACGAGGGGGAATACAATGAGCAGTTCTTC. Its translation is CASSYEGEYNEQFF. This sequence joins TRBV6-5 and TRBJ2-1, with D tentatively TRBD1 (6 bases). This CDR3 contains 14 residues. V was pared by 2 bases and J by 4 bases, with 9 bases between. Germline CDR1 reads MNHEY; CDR2 reads SVGAGI.

Here the CDR3 DNA reads TGCGCCAGCAGCTTGGAGGCGGGGTTACTTTTTCCCTACAATGAGCAGTTCTTC. Protein: CASSLEAGLLFPYNEQFF. The chain has TRBV5-1 and TRBJ2-1; weak D call: TRBD2 (6 bases). From germline, CDR1 is SGHRS and CDR2 YFSETQ. Trimming removed 0 bases from V and 2 bases from J, with 18 bases in between. This CDR3 contains 18 residues.

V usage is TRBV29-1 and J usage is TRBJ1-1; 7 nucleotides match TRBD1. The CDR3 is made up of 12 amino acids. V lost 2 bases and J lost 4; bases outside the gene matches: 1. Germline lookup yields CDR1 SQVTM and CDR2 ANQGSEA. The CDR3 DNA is TGCAGCGTTGAAAAGGGGGCCACTGAAGCTTTCTTT. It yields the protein CSVEKGATEAFF.

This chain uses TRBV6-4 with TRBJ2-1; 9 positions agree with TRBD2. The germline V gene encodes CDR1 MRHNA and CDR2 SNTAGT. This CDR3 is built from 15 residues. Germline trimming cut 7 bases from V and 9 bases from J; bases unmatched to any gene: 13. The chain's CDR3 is CASKREASRSVEQFF. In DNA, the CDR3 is TGTGCCAGCAAGCGGGAGGCCTCTAGGTCGGTTGAGCAGTTCTTC.

The CDR3, as DNA: TGCGCCAGCAGTCAATCAGCTCAACAGGGGGCGGGCACCGGGGAGCTGTTTTTT. It encodes CASSQSAQQGAGTGELFF. This chain uses TRBV23-1 with TRBJ2-2; 9 bases align to TRBD1. TRBV23-1 is labeled an ORF, and its function is uncertain. V shed 0 bases, J shed 4 bases, and the junction held 9 bases outside the gene matches. The CDR3 has 18 amino acids.

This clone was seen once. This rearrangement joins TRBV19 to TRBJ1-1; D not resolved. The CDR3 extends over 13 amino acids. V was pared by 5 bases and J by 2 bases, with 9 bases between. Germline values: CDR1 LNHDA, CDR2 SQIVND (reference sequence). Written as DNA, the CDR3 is TGTGCCAGTAGTCCCGGACCTAACACTGAAGCTTTCTTT. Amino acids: CASSPGPNTEAFF.

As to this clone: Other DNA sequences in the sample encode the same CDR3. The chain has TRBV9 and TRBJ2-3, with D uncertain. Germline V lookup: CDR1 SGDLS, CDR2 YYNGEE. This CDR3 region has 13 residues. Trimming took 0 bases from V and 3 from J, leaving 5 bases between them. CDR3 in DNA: TGTGCCAGCAGCGTAGTTAGTACAGATACGCAGTATTTT. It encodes CASSVVSTDTQYF. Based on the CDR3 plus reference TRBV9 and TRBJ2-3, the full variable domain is DSGVTQTPKHLITATGQRVTLRCSPRSGDLSVYWYQQSLDQGLQFLIQYYNGEERAKGNILERFSAQQFPDLHSELNLSSLELGDSALYFCASSVVSTDTQYFGPGTRLTVL.